This T cell receptor (beta chain) is drawn from a study of T cell repertoires in cytomegalovirus infection. TCRdb processed the reads anew with MiXCR; each CDR3 protein has one entry. This table has about 180,000 distinct CDR3 sequences, about 18% appearing once. The V gene lost 6 bases and the J gene lost 8 bases, with 14 bases spanning the gap. Germline V lookup: CDR1 LNHDA, CDR2 SQIVND (reference sequence). This CDR3 spans 13 amino acids. The sequencing input was CD8+ T cells from PBMCs. This receptor was obtained from a human donor in good health (CMV status not recorded). Some clones in this sample may be carry-over from other donors' samples. V is TRBV19 and J is TRBJ2-1; either TRBD1 or TRBD2 may fit D (5 bases each). In DNA, the CDR3 is TGTGCCAGTAGCGGGGCTCGTCTCGATGAGCAGTTCTTC. It specifies CASSGARLDEQFF.